The source of this T cell receptor (beta chain) is a study of beta chain features in type 1 diabetes. Study background: No age, gender or cell yield differences were seen between patients and healthy donors.

Study results and caveats: In every one of the four CD4+ subsets, TCRB CDR3s were moderately but significantly shorter in Type 1 diabetes patients. In comparison with healthy donors, patients had naive, central memory and Treg TCRB repertoires that appeared more similar.

This CDR3 has 13 residues. The germline V gene encodes CDR1 GTSNPN and CDR2 SVGIG (reference sequence). Trimming cost V 0 bases and J 6 bases; bases outside gene matches: 3. To note about this clone: Antigen specificity is unknown.

Via the markers CD45RO/CCR7/CD25/CD127/CD95/CD27, stem cell-like memory, regulatory, central memory and naive CD4+ cells were sorted. Of the isolated RNA, all was reverse transcribed, and so the sequenced material was expressed TCRB transcripts. Here immunoSEQ multiplex PCR was the method, and the copy in TCRdb shows in-frame clones only, minus some. Among around 600,000 clones listed, roughly 12% were seen once. This clonotype was obtained from a man aged 30 to 45 with type 1 diabetes. Material for sequencing was naive CD4+ T cells from blood. The chain is built from TRBV30 and TRBJ1-2, with 8 bases that match TRBD1. DNA for the CDR3: TGTGCCTGGAGTGTTTCAGGGGGCGATGGCTACACCTTC. Translation gives CAWSVSGGDGYTF.